The entry below describes one TCR beta chain. Regarding treatment: around 19 received Ad26.COV2.S at low or high dose, single or two shots; 5 received placebo; per-sample allocation not given. Specimen acquisition occurred on day 63 following the initial vaccine or placebo injection. Spike of the Wuhan-strain SARS-CoV-2 was expressed by an Ad26 vector, which formed the vaccine. Libraries were prepared by immunoSEQ multiplex PCR; TCRdb keeps only in-frame clonotypes and omits some of them. The data hold approximately 360,000 clones, with about 80% observed a single time. The data derive from a study of Ad26.COV2.S vaccination and SARS-CoV-2 variants. Trimming shortened V by 4 bases and J by 1 base, and 11 bases separated the two germline ends. This CDR3 comprises 14 residues.

The genes are TRBV5-3 and TRBJ2-5; possibly TRBD1 for D (5 bases). TRBV5-3 is treated as an ORF (open reading frame) with a function not yet certain. Sequences were derived from peripheral blood, sampled in a trial of Ad26.COV2.S vaccine versus placebo. This TCR derives from a person between 18 and 65 years old who received the Ad26.COV2.S COVID-19 vaccine or a placebo. The CDR3 sequence: CARSVQGSQETQYF. The DNA of the CDR3 is TGTGCCAGAAGCGTTCAGGGATCCCAAGAGACCCAGTACTTC.